This is a list of T cell receptor beta chains from one sample in a study of cytomegalovirus exposure and HLA in healthy donors. Assay: immunoSEQ multiplex PCR; the TCRdb copy retains only in-frame clones and omits some. The sample carries 65,000 or so clones, roughly 80% recorded once. Specimen: PBMCs. The receptor source for this set is a woman in her thirties or forties in good health and CMV-seropositive. The CDR3 runs from the conserved cysteine through the conserved F or W. Fields, in order: clone size, D gene, J gene, V gene, CDR3 length, CDR3 DNA, CDR3 protein. The D gene is left open where the match is weak. Clone size is given for some rows only: seen once, a few or many times, or a class if the clone is expanded.

>.|TRBD1|TRBJ2-7|TRBV7-6|15
TGTGCCAGCAGCTTAGGTGGGACAGGGCCCTACGAGCAGTACTTC
CASSLGGTGPYEQYF
>.|TRBD1|TRBJ1-6|TRBV5-1|16
TGCGCCAGCAGCCTAACCCCGACAGGGGCTGCGACACCCCTCCACTTT
CASSLTPTGAATPLHF
>.|TRBD1|TRBJ2-1|TRBV29-1|16
TGCAGCGTTGAAGGGGGACAGGGGGGGTTGCACAATGAGCAGTTCTTC
CSVEGGQGGLHNEQFF
>.|TRBD1|TRBJ1-6|TRBV4-3|16
TGCGCCAGCAGCCCTGGGACAGGGGCGAGTAATTCACCCCTCCACTTT
CASSPGTGASNSPLHF
>.|.|TRBJ1-2|TRBV6-5|15
TGTGCCAGCAGTCCCCCGAACAGGGCAGGCTATGGCTACACCTTC
CASSPPNRAGYGYTF
>.|TRBD1|TRBJ1-2|TRBV5-1|14
TGCGCCAGCAGCCCGTTAACAGGGGGCGATGTCTACACCTTC
CASSPLTGGDVYTF
>.|.|TRBJ2-7|TRBV27|14
TGTGCCAGCACCACAGGGAAGGGATCCTACGAGCAGTACTTC
CASTTGKGSYEQYF
>.|.|TRBJ2-3|TRBV19|14
TGTGCCAGTAGACAATTCGCTCTTACAGATACGCAGTATTTT
CASRQFALTDTQYF
>medium-sized|.|TRBJ1-2|TRBV19|12
TGTGCCAGTAGTACATACAGGAGTGGCTACACCTTC
CASSTYRSGYTF
>.|TRBD1|TRBJ1-2|TRBV18|15
TGTGCCAGCTCACCCGGACAGGGGGCCGGCTATGGCTACACCTTC
CASSPGQGAGYGYTF
>.|.|TRBJ2-7|TRBV11-2|11
TGTGCCAGCAGCCTCGGACAGAGGCAGTACTTC
CASSLGQRQYF
>.|.|TRBJ2-7|TRBV5-6|18
TGTGCCAGCAGCGTCCCGGCCTTGTCGCCCCGGAGTCCCTACGAGCAGTACTTC
CASSVPALSPRSPYEQYF
>.|.|TRBJ1-2|TRBV9|14
TGTGCCAGCAGCACAGACCCTCCCAACTATGGCTACACCTTC
CASSTDPPNYGYTF
>.|.|TRBJ1-6|TRBV14|15
TGTGCCAGCAGCCAAGGACAGTCCTATAATTCACCCCTCCACTTT
CASSQGQSYNSPLHF
>.|TRBD1|TRBJ1-4|TRBV4-1|15
TGCGCCAGCAGGGAACAGGGGGAGATTAATGAAAAACTGTTTTTT
CASREQGEINEKLFF
>.|.|TRBJ1-1|TRBV29-1|14
TGCAGCGTTGAATGGCGGGGACGGAACACTGAAGCTTTCTTT
CSVEWRGRNTEAFF
>.|.|TRBJ2-4|TRBV19|16
TGTGCCAGTAGCCCGGTCGGTACTACGGCCAAAAACATTCAGTACTTC
CASSPVGTTAKNIQYF
>.|.|TRBJ1-5|TRBV2|13
TGTGCCAGCAGTGAGGAAGGTTTTGAGGCCCAGCATTTT
CASSEEGFEAQHF
>.|TRBD1|TRBJ2-4|TRBV5-6|14
TGTGCCAGCAGCCCCCGAGGGGGCATATACATTCAGTACTTC
CASSPRGGIYIQYF
>.|.|TRBJ2-2|TRBV5-1|15
TGCGCCAGCAGCTTGGTACAGCAGAACACCGGGGAGCTGTTTTTT
CASSLVQQNTGELFF
>.|TRBD1|TRBJ1-4|TRBV4-1|18
TGCGCCAGCAGCCCCCGGACAGGCCGCTTGATGGCTAATGAAAAACTGTTTTTT
CASSPRTGRLMANEKLFF
>once|TRBD1|TRBJ1-2|TRBV2|13
TGTGCCAGCGGAAGGGACAGGAGATATGGCTACACCTTC
CASGRDRRYGYTF
>.|.|TRBJ2-1|TRBV5-5|14
TGTGCCAGCAGCTTGGGCGCAGGCTACAATGAGCAGTTCTTC
CASSLGAGYNEQFF
>once|.|TRBJ1-1|TRBV11-2|15
TGTGCCAGCAGCACCAGACAAAACATGAACACTGAAGCTTTCTTT
CASSTRQNMNTEAFF
>.|TRBD1|TRBJ2-6|TRBV7-7|15
TGTGCCAGCAGCAGGACAGGGCCTGGGGCCAACGTCCTGACTTTC
CASSRTGPGANVLTF
>.|TRBD1|TRBJ1-2|TRBV2|13
TGTGCCAGCAGTGGGACAGGGGGAGACGGCTACACCTTC
CASSGTGGDGYTF
>.|TRBD1|TRBJ1-6|TRBV19|14
TGTGCCAGTAGTATAGGCAACAGGGGTTCACCCCTCCACTTT
CASSIGNRGSPLHF
>.|.|TRBJ1-6|TRBV21-1|12
TGTGCCAGCAGCAAACAGGCTTCACCCCTCCACTTT
CASSKQASPLHF
>.|.|TRBJ2-2|TRBV4-3|18
TGCGCCAGCAGCCAAGTCGCTAAAACTAGCATATACACCGGGGAGCTGTTTTTT
CASSQVAKTSIYTGELFF
>.|TRBD1|TRBJ1-1|TRBV19|16
TGTGCCAGTAGTAGGGGACAGGGTACCATGAACACTGAAGCTTTCTTT
CASSRGQGTMNTEAFF
>.|.|TRBJ1-1|TRBV4-1|15
TGCGCCAGCAGCCAAGATGAGGCGGAGAACACTGAAGCTTTCTTT
CASSQDEAENTEAFF
>.|TRBD1|TRBJ1-1|TRBV19|13
TGTGCCATCCGACAGGGATGGGGTACTGAAGCTTTCTTT
CAIRQGWGTEAFF
>.|.|TRBJ1-6|TRBV25-1|13
TGTGCCAGCATTAGCTCCTATAATTCACCCCTCCACTTT
CASISSYNSPLHF
>.|TRBD2|TRBJ2-3|TRBV5-4|15
TGTGCCAGCAGCTCTCTTTCGGGGGGTCCAGATACGCAGTATTTT
CASSSLSGGPDTQYF
>.|TRBD1|TRBJ1-2|TRBV30|14
TGTGCCTGGAGTGGGGACAGGGGTCTCAGTGGCTACACCTTC
CAWSGDRGLSGYTF
>.|.|TRBJ1-2|TRBV6-5|12
TGTGCCAGCAGGGCAGAATACAGCGGCTACACCTTC
CASRAEYSGYTF
>few|TRBD2|TRBJ2-1|TRBV18|17
TGTGCCAGCTCACCGCGTTCCCCCGGGACTAGCGGGGAAGAGCAGTTCTTC
CASSPRSPGTSGEEQFF
>few|TRBD1|TRBJ1-2|TRBV19|11
TGTGCCATTAGGACAGGGAATGGCTACACCTTC
CAIRTGNGYTF
>.|.|TRBJ1-3|TRBV10-1|15
TGCGCCAGCAGTGAGGGACTGATCTCTGGAAACACCATATATTTT
CASSEGLISGNTIYF
>.|TRBD1|TRBJ1-6|TRBV19|15
TGTGCCAGTACCCCCCGGGACAGGGGACATTCACCCCTCCACTTT
CASTPRDRGHSPLHF
>few|TRBD1|TRBJ2-7|TRBV11-2|14
TGTGCCAGCAGCCTTTCTGGGGACAGCTACGAGCAGTACTTC
CASSLSGDSYEQYF
>.|.|TRBJ1-3|TRBV4-3|14
TGCGCCAGCAGCCAGGAGAGTTCTGGAAACACCATATATTTT
CASSQESSGNTIYF
>.|.|TRBJ1-3|TRBV30|12
TGTGCCTGTCTGGGGCCAGGGAACACCATATATTTT
CACLGPGNTIYF
>.|.|TRBJ2-7|TRBV9|14
TGTGCCAGCAGCGTAGTGGCCGGGGGTTCCGAGCAGTACTTC
CASSVVAGGSEQYF
>.|.|TRBJ2-2|TRBV5-1|16
TGCGCCAGCAGCTTGGTAATTAGGGGATACACCGGGGAGCTGTTTTTT
CASSLVIRGYTGELFF